The 3 T cell receptor beta chains below all came from one sample that was sequenced in a study of identical twins. TCRdb re-analysed the 5' RACE reads in MiXCR, keeping a single row per CDR3 protein. The repertoire consists of about 660,000 distinct CDR3 sequences, with 8.6% occurring once and the leading ten covering around 0.98%. These data also featured in a second study, about yellow fever vaccine responses in identical twins.

The sample taken for sequencing was PBMCs. These receptors were obtained from a woman under 30 in good health.

The V call is TRBV20-1, the J call TRBJ2-7; possibly TRBD1 for D (6 bases). V shed 7 bases and J shed 5 bases, with 18 bases lying between them. The germline V gene encodes CDR1 DFQATT and CDR2 SNEGSKA (reference sequence). The CDR3 length is 13 residues. Here the CDR3 reads CSVPQGLGNEQYF. In DNA, the CDR3 is TGCAGTGTCCCACAGGGTCTTGGCAACGAGCAGTACTTC.

The rearrangement links TRBV6-1 to TRBJ2-1; unclear D gene. CDR1 and CDR2 from the germline V gene are MNHNS and SASEGT. This CDR3 spans 15 amino acids. V was pared by 6 bases and J by 0 bases, with 12 bases between. CDR3 loop: CASRADGSSYNEQFF. As DNA, the CDR3 is TGTGCCAGCAGGGCGGACGGAAGCTCCTACAATGAGCAGTTCTTC.

Ten or more counts support this clonotype. A read error may account for a junction end that differs from germline. This rearrangement joins TRBV4-3 to TRBJ2-7; 11 bases are a match to TRBD1. The CDR3 consists of 15 residues. In germline, CDR1 is LGHNA, CDR2 YSLEER. In nucleotides, the CDR3 is TGTGCCAGCAGCCAGGACAGGGGGCCCTCCTACGAGCAGTACTTC. Translating it yields CASSQDRGPSYEQYF.